These 9 T cell receptor beta chains were all obtained from the same sample, sequenced in a study of T cells in Graves' hyperthyroidism and ophthalmopathy. Amplification yielded TCR beta CDR3 regions, with RNA transcripts as the source. A set of HTBI primers served as the primers for a first-round RT-PCR of the TCR CDR3. TCRdb re-called the multiplex PCR reads with MiXCR, one entry per CDR3 protein. This sample has 400,000 or so distinct CDR3 sequences; roughly 13% occur once, and the top ten carry 25% to 30%. The sample was blood. Every receptor here comes from a man aged 50 to 60 with Graves' ophthalmopathy.

This chain links TRBV7-8 with TRBJ2-5; D is undetermined. Germline assignment: CDR1 SGHVS and CDR2 FQNEAQ. The CDR3 has 15 amino acids. Between the trimmed V and J ends, which lost 5 bases and 2 bases, there was a span of 15 bases. CDR3 bases: TGTGCCAGCAGCCGCCTCTCGCCGCGACAAGAGACCCAGTACTTC. This sequence encodes CASSRLSPRQETQYF. The whole variable domain, remainder taken from reference TRBV7-8 and TRBJ2-5, is GAGVSQSPRYKVAKRGQDVALRCDPISGHVSLFWYQQALGQGPEFLTYFQNEAQLDKSGLPSDRFFAERPEGSVSTLKIQRTQQEDSAVYLCASSRLSPRQETQYFGPGTRLLVL.

This clonotype showed up just a few times. The chain is built from TRBV6-2 or TRBV6-3 and TRBJ2-7; 11 nucleotides line up with TRBD2. The length of the CDR3 is 15 residues. V gave up 2 bases and J gave up 3 bases; unmatched junction bases: 3. Germline lookup yields CDR1 MNHEY and CDR2 SVGEGT. The CDR3 is CASSYKTSGNYEQYF. The CDR3 nucleotides read TGTGCCAGCAGTTACAAGACTAGCGGGAACTACGAGCAGTACTTC.

This clonotype has a count of ten or more. The genes are TRBV11-2 and TRBJ2-5; D is possibly TRBD1 (6 bases). Trimming removed 5 bases from V and 4 bases from J, with 17 bases in between. Germline-derived CDR1 and CDR2 are SGHAT and FQNNGV. The CDR3 consists of 15 residues. CDR3 protein: CASSTGTGITETQYF. As DNA, the CDR3 is TGTGCCAGCAGCACAGGAACAGGGATAACAGAGACCCAGTACTTC.

The table lists this clonotype with a few counts. The chain combines TRBV15 with TRBJ2-1; 9 bases align to TRBD1. The germline V gene has CDR1 LNHNV and CDR2 YYDKDF (reference sequence). V lost 1 base, J lost 0 bases, and 7 bases stayed unmatched. This CDR3 has 18 residues. The CDR3 here is CATSRGLGQGNSYNEQFF. CDR3 DNA: TGTGCCACCAGCAGAGGCTTAGGACAGGGGAACTCCTACAATGAGCAGTTCTTC.

About this clonotype: A much larger clone lies a single base off, so this may be a read error. The rearrangement joins TRBV30 to TRBJ1-6; perhaps TRBD1 as D (5 bases). The CDR3 is made up of 13 amino acids. Germline loops: CDR1 GTSNPN, CDR2 SVGIG (reference sequence). The CDR3 region is CVWSVPGNSPLHF. Here the CDR3 DNA reads TGTGTCTGGAGTGTACCAGGGAATTCACCCCTCCACTTT.

The V gene is TRBV29-1, the J gene TRBJ2-3; D uncertain. Trimming removed 5 bases from V and 6 bases from J, with 12 bases in between. The CDR3 covers 12 residues. Per germline, CDR1 SQVTM and CDR2 ANQGSEA. As DNA, the CDR3 is TGCAGCGTTTCGGAGATCTTCGATACGCAGTATTTT. It codes for CSVSEIFDTQYF.

This clonotype was found a few times. V usage is TRBV24-1 and J usage is TRBJ2-1, with 9 bases fitting TRBD2. The CDR3 sequence is 14 residues long. The V gene's germline CDR1 is KGHDR and CDR2 SFDVKD. Trimming at V came to 8 bases and at J to 4 bases, leaving 5 bases not matched to a gene. The CDR3 DNA follows: TGTGCCACCATGGCGGGAGGGCCGTACAATGAGCAGTTCTTC. Protein product: CATMAGGPYNEQFF.

The rearrangement uses TRBV19 and TRBJ2-3, with 9 bases identical to TRBD2. The germline CDR1 and CDR2 sequences are LNHDA and SQIVND (reference sequence). With V trimmed by 4 bases and J by 2 bases, 4 bases remained unmatched. This CDR3 is 15 amino acids long. CDR3 amino acids: CASSRGTSYTDTQYF. CDR3 in DNA: TGTGCCAGTAGTAGGGGGACTAGCTACACAGATACGCAGTATTTT.

This clonotype has a count of ten or more. V and J are TRBV24-1 and TRBJ1-2; TRBD1 aligns across 8 bases. Germline trimming cut 3 bases from V and 2 bases from J; bases unmatched to any gene: 1. The CDR3 is 14 residues long. Germline V gene data show CDR1 as KGHDR and CDR2 as SFDVKD. In DNA form, the CDR3 reads TGTGCCACCAGTGATCGGACAGGGAACTATGGCTACACCTTC. Translation: CATSDRTGNYGYTF.